This TCR beta chain was identified during a study of blood T cells in healthy people across ages (dated by TCRdb to about 2015). The study in broad terms: In model experiments, template switching captured roughly one uniquely barcoded TCR beta cDNA molecule for every two T cells. Using deep sequencing normalized with unique cDNA molecular identifiers, the study measured how TCR beta repertoire diversity changes with age. Donors were grouped into four age groups: young (average about 15 years), middle-aged (39), aged (around 56) and long-lived (about 90). Using the same blood draw, the study looked at two additional independent replicas of 1 million unique cDNA reads for two donors, one aged 18 to 30 and the other aged 80 or older. The paper's findings and limits, for the study overall: As age increased, observed TCR beta diversity per million T cells dropped in a roughly linear way, and a significant reduction was already evident by age roughly 36. Because donor CMV infection status was unknown, age-related changes in expanded clonotypes were potentially confounded. Estimates of total diversity based on one million sequenced T cells were considered lower bounds and underestimates. Compared with the aged group, the long-lived group had more naive CD4+ T cells, fewer expanded clones and increased TCR diversity, suggesting age selection. A strong correlation was found between observed TCR beta diversity and the percentage of naive T cells measured by flow cytometry. Since profiling was done on bulk unsorted PBMCs, naive and antigen-experienced compartments could not be conclusively compared.

The library relied on 5' RACE. The data were produced on an Illumina HiSeq 2500. A second PCR of roughly 7 to 11 cycles was performed with a sample-barcoded 5' primer and a J-beta primer mix. A unique molecular identifier was introduced onto each TCR beta cDNA molecule by a template-switch 5' adaptor carrying 12 random nucleotides. Each sample yielded at least 2.5 million CDR3-containing paired-end reads. First-strand cDNA was synthesized from all RNA with the Mint cDNA synthesis kit, primed by a TRBC-specific oligonucleotide. All cDNA was treated with uracil-DNA glycosylase and then went through a first 18-cycle PCR with the universal primers M1SS and BC2_uni_R. Per the original workflow: Normalization of each sample was performed by random selection of 1 million high-quality reads, each carrying a distinct molecular identifier. Instead of being binned into consensus sequences, reads with shared molecular identifiers were discarded. CDR3 identification, clonotype clustering and error correction used MiTCR with a Q25 quality threshold and the strictest error-elimination algorithm. A nonparametric unseen species model with Euler transformation was used to estimate lower-bound total TCR beta diversity. The public reads were reprocessed in TCRdb via fastp at Q25 and MiXCR, keeping in-frame beta chains. Merged by CDR3 protein, the rows form single entries marked with the most common genes and DNA. The V and J calls, along with clone size, are taken from TCRdb and not from the paper's own processing. The sample table lists roughly 1,000,000 distinct CDR3 sequences, around 27% of them with a count of one. The top ten constitute about 0.8% of the sample.

Systemically healthy Caucasian individuals from Russia, some 40 in total and aged about 6 to 95 years, were included as donors. Each donor gave 8 to 10 milliliters of peripheral blood, drawn into EDTA-treated Vacutainer tubes. Ficoll-Paque density-gradient centrifugation was used to isolate PBMCs, with at least 7 million obtained per sample. Trizol reagent was used to extract total RNA from the PBMCs, yielding at least 5 micrograms per sample. The percentages of naive CD45RAhigh/CD27high T cells were determined by flow cytometry on a PBMC aliquot from every donor. With regard to this clonotype: Its antigen is not yet known. No base quality values were provided; no much bigger clone lies one nucleotide off.

The CDR3 goes from the cysteine to the phenylalanine over 13 residues. Here the CDR3 DNA is all that survives: 39 bases in frame from base 1. Reading the germline V gene gives CDR1 SQVTM and CDR2 ANQGSEA. V loses 2 bases, J loses 3 bases, and the germline ends lie 11 bases apart. These data were likewise used in another study, on T cells of mothers and their children. The second study, in turn, reports: The donors were nine systemically healthy Caucasian individuals, made up of three mothers and their six children. cDNA synthesis used all of the extracted RNA, with approximately 1.6 ug of RNA in each 15 ul reaction. Sample barcodes and 2-4 random nucleotides were added via the M1S primer in the second PCR. Each mother yielded over 9.5 million TCR beta CDR3 reads and each child 3 million to 3.5 million reads. Thymic selection similarly shapes TCR recombination output in related and unrelated pairs, with minor effect from inherited differences. Normalized repertoire overlap was always found to be slightly, but never significantly, higher in related mother-child pairs than in unrelated mother-child pairs. With a sensitivity of approximately 100 clones per million clonotypes, no persistent microchimeric T cell clones were detected. To look for features that set related mother-child pairs apart from unrelated individuals, the researchers ran deep NGS to compare the TCR beta repertoires of mothers and children. Mothers averaged around 43 +/- 4 years of age and children averaged around 10 +/- 4 years. After adapters were ligated using NEBNext reagents, the libraries underwent 100+100 nt paired-end sequencing on an Illumina HiSeq 2000. Mother and child libraries were prepared a month apart and sequenced in separate runs to prevent cross-contamination. For each donor, between roughly 500,000 and 2,100,000 distinct TCR beta clonotypes were identified. Naive TCR beta clonotypes were estimated from low-frequency clonotypes matched to each donor's FACS-determined naive share, without sorting.

The rearrangement joined TRBV29-1 to TRBJ2-7; a tentative D match to TRBD2 spans 5 bases. The TCR comes from a girl aged 2 to 10 in good health. Sequencing used blood. CDR3 loop: CSVETGNLYEQYF. Read as DNA, the sequence is TGCAGCGTTGAAACGGGGAACCTCTACGAGCAGTACTTC.